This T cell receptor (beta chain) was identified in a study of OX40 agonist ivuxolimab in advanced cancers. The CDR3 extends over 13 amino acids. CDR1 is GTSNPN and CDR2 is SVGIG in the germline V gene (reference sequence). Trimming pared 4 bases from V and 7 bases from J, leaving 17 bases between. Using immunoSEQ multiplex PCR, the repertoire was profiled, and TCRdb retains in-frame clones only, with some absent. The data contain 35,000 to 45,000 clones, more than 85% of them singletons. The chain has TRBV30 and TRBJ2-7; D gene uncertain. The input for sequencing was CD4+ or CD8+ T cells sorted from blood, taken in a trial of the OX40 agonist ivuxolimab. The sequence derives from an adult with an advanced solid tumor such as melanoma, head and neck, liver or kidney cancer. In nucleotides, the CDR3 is TGTGCCTGGACTCCGGGCCCCCGGGCTGAGCAGTACTTC. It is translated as CAWTPGPRAEQYF.